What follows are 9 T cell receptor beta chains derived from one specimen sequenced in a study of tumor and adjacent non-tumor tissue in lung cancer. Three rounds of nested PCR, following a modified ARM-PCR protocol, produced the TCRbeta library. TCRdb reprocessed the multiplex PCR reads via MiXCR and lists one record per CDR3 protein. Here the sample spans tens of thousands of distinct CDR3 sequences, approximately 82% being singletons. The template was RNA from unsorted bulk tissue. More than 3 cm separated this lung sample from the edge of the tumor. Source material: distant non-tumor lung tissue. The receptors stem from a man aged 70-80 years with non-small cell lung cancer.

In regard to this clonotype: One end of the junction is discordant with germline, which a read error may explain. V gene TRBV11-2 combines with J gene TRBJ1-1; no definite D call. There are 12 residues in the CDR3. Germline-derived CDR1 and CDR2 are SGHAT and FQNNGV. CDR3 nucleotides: TGTGACAGCCGGTTCGGTAACACTGAAACCTTCTTT. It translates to CDSRFGNTETFF.

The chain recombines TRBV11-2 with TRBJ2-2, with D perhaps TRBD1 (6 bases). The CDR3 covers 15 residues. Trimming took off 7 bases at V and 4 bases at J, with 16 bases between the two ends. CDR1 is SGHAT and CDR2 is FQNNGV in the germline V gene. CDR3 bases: TGTGCCAGCAACATAAGACAGGTGGGCACCGGGGAGCTGTTTTTT. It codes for CASNIRQVGTGELFF.

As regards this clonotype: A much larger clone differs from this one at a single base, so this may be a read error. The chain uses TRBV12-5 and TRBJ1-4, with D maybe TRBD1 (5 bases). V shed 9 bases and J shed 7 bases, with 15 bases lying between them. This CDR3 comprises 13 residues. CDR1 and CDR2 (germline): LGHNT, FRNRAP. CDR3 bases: TGTGCTAGCCAGGCAGGGACGGGTGAAAAACTGTTTTTT. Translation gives CASQAGTGEKLFF.

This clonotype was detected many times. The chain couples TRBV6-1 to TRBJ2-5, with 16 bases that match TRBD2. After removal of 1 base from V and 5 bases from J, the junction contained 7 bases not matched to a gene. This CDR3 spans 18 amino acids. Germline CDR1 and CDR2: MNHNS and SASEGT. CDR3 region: CASSEDGTSGGARETQYF. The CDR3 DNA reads TGTGCCAGCAGTGAAGACGGGACTAGCGGGGGGGCGAGGGAGACCCAGTACTTC.

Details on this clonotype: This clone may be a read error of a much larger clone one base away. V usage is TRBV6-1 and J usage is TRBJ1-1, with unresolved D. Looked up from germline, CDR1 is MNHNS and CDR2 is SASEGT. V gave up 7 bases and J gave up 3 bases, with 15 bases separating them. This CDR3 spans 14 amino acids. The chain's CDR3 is CASNEPSYDTEAFF. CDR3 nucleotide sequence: TGTGCCAGCAACGAGCCGAGCTATGACACTGAAGCTTTCTTT.

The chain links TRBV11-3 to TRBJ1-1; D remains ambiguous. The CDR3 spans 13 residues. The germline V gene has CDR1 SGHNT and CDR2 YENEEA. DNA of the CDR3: TGTACAAGCAGCTTAGGGTTAAAAAAAGAAGCTTTCTTT. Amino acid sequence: CTSSLGLKKEAFF.

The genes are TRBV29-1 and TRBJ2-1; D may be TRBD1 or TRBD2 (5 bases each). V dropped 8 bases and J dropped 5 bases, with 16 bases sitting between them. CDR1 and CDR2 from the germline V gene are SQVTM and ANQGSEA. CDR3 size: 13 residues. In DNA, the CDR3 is TGCAGCCGCGACAGAGGGCTAAACAATGAGCAGTTCTTC. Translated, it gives CSRDRGLNNEQFF.

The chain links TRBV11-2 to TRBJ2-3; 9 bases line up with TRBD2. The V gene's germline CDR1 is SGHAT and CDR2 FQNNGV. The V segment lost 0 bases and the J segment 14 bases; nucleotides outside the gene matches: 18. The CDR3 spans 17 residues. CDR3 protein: CASSLDLAGRITDTMYF. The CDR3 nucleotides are TGTGCCAGCAGCTTAGATCTAGCGGGACGAATCACAGATACGATGTATTTT.

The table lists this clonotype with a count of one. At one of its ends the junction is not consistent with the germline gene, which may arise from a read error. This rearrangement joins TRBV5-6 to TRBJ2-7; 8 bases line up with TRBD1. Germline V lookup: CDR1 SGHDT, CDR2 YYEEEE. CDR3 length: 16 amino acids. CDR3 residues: CTSSSVVRDRNYEQYF. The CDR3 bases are TGTACCAGCAGCTCCGTTGTCCGGGACAGGAACTACGAGCAGTACTTT.